This T cell receptor (beta chain) is from a study of blood T cell repertoires in COVID-19. This clone was detected only a few times. The V segment lost 2 bases and the J segment 4 bases; nucleotides outside the gene matches: 5. This CDR3 comprises 15 residues. The germline gives CDR1 MNHNS, CDR2 SASEGT. The protocol was immunoSEQ multiplex PCR, while the TCRdb copy is restricted to in-frame clones and leaves out a portion. The sample includes approximately 180,000 clones, around 85% seen only once; the top ten take approximately 11%. V gene TRBV6-1 combines with J gene TRBJ2-1; 7 bases agree with TRBD1. The sequence was collected from a human donor with active or convalescent COVID-19. The donor label of this sample is uncertain. Sequences were obtained from peripheral blood. CDR3 region: CASSEPGQNYNEQFF. DNA for the CDR3: TGTGCCAGCAGTGAACCGGGACAGAATTACAATGAGCAGTTCTTC.